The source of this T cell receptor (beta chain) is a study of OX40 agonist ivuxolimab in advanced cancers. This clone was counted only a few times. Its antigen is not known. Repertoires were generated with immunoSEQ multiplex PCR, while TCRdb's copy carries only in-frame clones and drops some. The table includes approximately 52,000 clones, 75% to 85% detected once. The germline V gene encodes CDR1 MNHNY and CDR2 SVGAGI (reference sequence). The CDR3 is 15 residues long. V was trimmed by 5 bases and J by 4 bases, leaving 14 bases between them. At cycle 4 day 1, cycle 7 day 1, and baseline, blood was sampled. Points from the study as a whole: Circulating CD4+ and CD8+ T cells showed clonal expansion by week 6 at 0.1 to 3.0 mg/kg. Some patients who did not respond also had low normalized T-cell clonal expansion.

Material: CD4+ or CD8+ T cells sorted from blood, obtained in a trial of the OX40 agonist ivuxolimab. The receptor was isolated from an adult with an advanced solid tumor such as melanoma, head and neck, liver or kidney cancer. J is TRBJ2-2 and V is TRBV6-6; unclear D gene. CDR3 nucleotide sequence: TGTGCCAGCAGTACACAGAGTCGAGGCACCGGGGAGCTGTTTTTT. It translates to CASSTQSRGTGELFF.